The clone carrying this T cell receptor beta chain showed up just a few times. Its specificity is unknown. TCRdb fed the reads into MiXCR, producing one record per CDR3 protein. Found here are about 310,000 distinct CDR3 sequences, just under 25% of them singletons; the top ten hold roughly 15%. This specimen belongs to a study of T cell repertoires in cytomegalovirus infection. V lost 4 bases and J 4 bases, leaving 17 bases between the germline ends. Germline V gives CDR1 SGHVS, CDR2 FNYEAQ. This CDR3 is built from 15 residues. Sequenced here: cultured PBMCs, sampled from culture after CMV antigen stimulation. This chain uses TRBV7-6 with TRBJ2-7, with D perhaps TRBD1 or TRBD2 (6 bases each). This sequence originates from a human donor in good health (CMV status not recorded). Some clones in this sample may be carry-over from other donors' samples. CDR3 sequence: CASSWGALASYEQYF. The CDR3 nucleotides are TGTGCCAGCAGCTGGGGGGCTCTAGCGAGTTACGAGCAGTACTTC.